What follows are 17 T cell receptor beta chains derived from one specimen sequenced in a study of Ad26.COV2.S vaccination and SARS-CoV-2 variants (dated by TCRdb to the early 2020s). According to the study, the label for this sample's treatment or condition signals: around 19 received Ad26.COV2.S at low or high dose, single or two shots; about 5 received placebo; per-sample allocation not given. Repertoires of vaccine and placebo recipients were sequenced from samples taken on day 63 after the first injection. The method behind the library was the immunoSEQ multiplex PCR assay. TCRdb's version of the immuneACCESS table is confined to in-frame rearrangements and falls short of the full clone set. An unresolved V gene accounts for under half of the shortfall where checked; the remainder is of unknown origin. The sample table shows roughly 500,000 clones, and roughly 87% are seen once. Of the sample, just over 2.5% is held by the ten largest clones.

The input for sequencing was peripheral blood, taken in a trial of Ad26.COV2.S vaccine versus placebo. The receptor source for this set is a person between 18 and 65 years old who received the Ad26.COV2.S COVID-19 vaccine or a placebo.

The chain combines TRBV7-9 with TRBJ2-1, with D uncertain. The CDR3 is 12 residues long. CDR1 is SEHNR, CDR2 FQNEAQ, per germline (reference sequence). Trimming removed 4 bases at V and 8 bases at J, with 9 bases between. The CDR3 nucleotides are TGTGCCAGCAGCTCCCTGATGGATGAGCAGTTCTTC. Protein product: CASSSLMDEQFF.

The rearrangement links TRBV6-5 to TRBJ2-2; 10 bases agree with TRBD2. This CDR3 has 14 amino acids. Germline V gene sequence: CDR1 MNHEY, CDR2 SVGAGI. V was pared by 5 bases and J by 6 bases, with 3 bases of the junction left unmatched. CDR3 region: CASSTSGEAGELFF. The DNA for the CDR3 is TGTGCCAGCAGTACTAGCGGGGAAGCCGGGGAGCTGTTTTTT.

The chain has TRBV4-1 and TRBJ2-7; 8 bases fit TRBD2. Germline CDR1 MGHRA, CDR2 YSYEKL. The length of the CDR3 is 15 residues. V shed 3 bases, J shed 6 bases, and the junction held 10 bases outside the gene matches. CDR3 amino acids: CASSHPTSGRGEQYF. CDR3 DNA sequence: TGCGCCAGCAGCCACCCTACTAGCGGCCGGGGCGAGCAGTACTTC.

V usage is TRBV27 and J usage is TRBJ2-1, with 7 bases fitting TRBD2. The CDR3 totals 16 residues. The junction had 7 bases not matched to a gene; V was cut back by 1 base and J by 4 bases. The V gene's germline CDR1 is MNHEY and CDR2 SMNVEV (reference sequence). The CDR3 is CASSLYPNGGYNEQFF. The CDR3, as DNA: TGTGCCAGCAGTTTATACCCTAACGGGGGGTACAATGAGCAGTTCTTC.

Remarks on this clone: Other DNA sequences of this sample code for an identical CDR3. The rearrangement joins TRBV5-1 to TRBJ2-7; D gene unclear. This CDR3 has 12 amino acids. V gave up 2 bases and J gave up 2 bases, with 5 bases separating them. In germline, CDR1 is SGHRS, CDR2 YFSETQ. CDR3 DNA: TGCGCCAGCAGCTTAGGAGCCTACGAGCAGTACTTC. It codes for CASSLGAYEQYF.

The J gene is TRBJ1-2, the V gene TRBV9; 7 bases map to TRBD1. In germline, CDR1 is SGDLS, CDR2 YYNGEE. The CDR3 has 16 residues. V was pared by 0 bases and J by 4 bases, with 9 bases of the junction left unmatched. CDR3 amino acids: CASSVVEGGGSYGYTF. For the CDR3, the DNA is TGTGCCAGCAGCGTAGTGGAAGGGGGCGGCAGCTATGGCTACACCTTC. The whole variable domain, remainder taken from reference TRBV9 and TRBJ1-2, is DSGVTQTPKHLITATGQRVTLRCSPRSGDLSVYWYQQSLDQGLQFLIQYYNGEERAKGNILERFSAQQFPDLHSELNLSSLELGDSALYFCASSVVEGGGSYGYTFGSGTRLTVV.

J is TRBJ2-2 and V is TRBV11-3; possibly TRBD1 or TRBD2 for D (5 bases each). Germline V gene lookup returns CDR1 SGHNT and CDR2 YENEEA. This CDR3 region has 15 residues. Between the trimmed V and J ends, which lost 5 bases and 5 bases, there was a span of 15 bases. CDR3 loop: CASSHYGARTGELFF. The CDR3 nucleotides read TGTGCCAGCAGCCACTACGGGGCGAGGACCGGGGAGCTGTTTTTT.

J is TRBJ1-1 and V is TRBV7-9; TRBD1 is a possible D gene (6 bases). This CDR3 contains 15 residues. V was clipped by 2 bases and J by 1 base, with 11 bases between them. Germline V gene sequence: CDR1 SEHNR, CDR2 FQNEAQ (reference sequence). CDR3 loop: CASSLLAGANTEAFF. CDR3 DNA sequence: TGTGCCAGCAGCTTACTGGCGGGGGCGAACACTGAAGCTTTCTTT.

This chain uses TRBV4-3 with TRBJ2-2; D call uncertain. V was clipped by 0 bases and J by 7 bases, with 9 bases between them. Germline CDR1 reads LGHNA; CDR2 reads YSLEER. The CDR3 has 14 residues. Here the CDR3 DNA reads TGCGCCAGCAGCCAAGATTTCAGTGGCGGGGAGCTGTTTTTT. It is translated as CASSQDFSGGELFF.

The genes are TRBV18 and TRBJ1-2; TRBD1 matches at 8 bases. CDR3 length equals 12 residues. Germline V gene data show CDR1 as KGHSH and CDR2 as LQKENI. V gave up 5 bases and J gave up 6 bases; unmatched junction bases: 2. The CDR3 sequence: CASSGQGHGYTF. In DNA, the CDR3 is TGTGCCAGCTCAGGACAGGGCCATGGCTACACCTTC.

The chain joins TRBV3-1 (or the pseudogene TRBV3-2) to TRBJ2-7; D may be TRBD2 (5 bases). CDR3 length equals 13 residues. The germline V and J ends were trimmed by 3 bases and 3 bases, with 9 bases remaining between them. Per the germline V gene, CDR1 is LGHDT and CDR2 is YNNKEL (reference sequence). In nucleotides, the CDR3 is TGTGCCAGCAGCCATGGGGAGCTCTACGAGCAGTACGTC. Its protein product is CASSHGELYEQYV.

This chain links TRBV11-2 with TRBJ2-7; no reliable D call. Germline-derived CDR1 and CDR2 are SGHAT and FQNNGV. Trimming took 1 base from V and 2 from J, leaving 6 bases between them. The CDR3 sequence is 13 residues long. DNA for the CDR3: TGTGCCAGCAGCTTAGGGATTACCTACGAGCAGTACTTC. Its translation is CASSLGITYEQYF.

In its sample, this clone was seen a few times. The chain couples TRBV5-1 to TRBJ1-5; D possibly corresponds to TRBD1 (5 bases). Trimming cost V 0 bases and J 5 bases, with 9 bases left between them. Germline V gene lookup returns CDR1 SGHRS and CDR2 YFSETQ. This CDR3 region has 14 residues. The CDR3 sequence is CASSLDLGDQPQHF. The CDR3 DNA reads TGCGCCAGCAGCTTGGATTTAGGGGATCAGCCCCAGCATTTT.

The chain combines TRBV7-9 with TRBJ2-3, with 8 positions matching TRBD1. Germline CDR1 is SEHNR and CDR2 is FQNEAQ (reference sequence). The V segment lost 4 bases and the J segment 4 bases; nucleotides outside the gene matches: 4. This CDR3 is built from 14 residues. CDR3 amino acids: CASSWGTGPDTQYF. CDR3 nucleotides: TGTGCCAGCAGCTGGGGGACAGGCCCAGATACGCAGTATTTT.

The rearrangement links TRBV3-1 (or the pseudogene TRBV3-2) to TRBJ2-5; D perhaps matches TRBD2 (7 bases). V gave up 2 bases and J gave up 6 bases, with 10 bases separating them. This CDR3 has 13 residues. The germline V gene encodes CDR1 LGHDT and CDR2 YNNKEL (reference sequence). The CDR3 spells CASSQLGGQTQYF. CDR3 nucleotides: TGTGCCAGCAGCCAATTGGGGGGGCAGACCCAGTACTTC.

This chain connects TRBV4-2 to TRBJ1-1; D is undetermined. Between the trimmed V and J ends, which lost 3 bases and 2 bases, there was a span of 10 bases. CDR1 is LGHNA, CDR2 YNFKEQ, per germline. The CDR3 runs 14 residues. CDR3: CASSQQVVNTEAFF. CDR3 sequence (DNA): TGTGCCAGCAGCCAGCAAGTAGTTAACACTGAAGCTTTCTTT.

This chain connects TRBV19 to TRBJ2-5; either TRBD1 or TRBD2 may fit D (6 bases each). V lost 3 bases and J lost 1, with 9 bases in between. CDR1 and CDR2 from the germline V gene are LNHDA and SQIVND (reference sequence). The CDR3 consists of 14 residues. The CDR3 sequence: CASSIWGAQETQYF. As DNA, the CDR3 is TGTGCCAGTAGTATTTGGGGGGCCCAAGAGACCCAGTACTTC.